One and the same sample provided the 18 T cell receptor beta chains below, sequenced in a study of vaccination effects on CD4 cells after COVID-19. Profiled with immunoSEQ multiplex PCR; TCRdb holds only in-frame clones, not every one. The sample includes about 8,900 clones, around four fifths of them seen just once. The culture ran for about 10 days, and then CD4+ T cells were isolated. Participants were given two doses of BNT162b2 or mRNA-1273 vaccine. No antigens are known for them. The sample here was CD4+ T cells from PBMCs cultured without peptide, taken after COVID-19 vaccination. The receptors derive from a human donor who received a COVID-19 vaccine.

V gene TRBV4-2 combines with J gene TRBJ1-2, with 12 bases matching TRBD1. The ends lost 2 bases at V and 8 bases at J; junction bases unmatched: 3. This CDR3 region has 14 residues. CDR1 and CDR2 (germline): LGHNA, YNFKEQ. CDR3 DNA sequence: TGTGCCAGCAGCCAAAGGGACAGGGGGCGAGGCTACACCTTC. Its translation is CASSQRDRGRGYTF.

The chain recombines TRBV7-9 with TRBJ2-2, with 8 bases that match TRBD2. The germline CDR1 and CDR2 sequences are SEHNR and FQNEAQ (reference sequence). The junction had 6 bases not matched to a gene; V was cut back by 11 bases and J by 1 base. The CDR3 consists of 14 residues. The CDR3 DNA sequence: TGTGCCCCCGGGGGGGCGCTGAACACCGGGGAGCTGTTTTTT. It is translated as CAPGGALNTGELFF.

V gene TRBV6-2 or TRBV6-3 combines with J gene TRBJ2-3; weak D call: TRBD2 (6 bases). The V gene's germline CDR1 is MNHEY and CDR2 SVGEGT. The CDR3 runs to 15 residues. V shed 1 base and J shed 1 base, with 9 bases lying between them. In DNA, the CDR3 is TGTGCCAGCAGTTACTTGTCGGGGGGCACAGATACGCAGTATTTT. Its translation is CASSYLSGGTDTQYF.

The chain carries TRBV7-9 and TRBJ2-1; D not certain. The CDR3 consists of 14 residues. With 1 base removed from V and 8 bases from J, the gap between germline ends came to 12 bases. The germline CDR1 and CDR2 sequences are SEHNR and FQNEAQ (reference sequence). This CDR3 is CASSLGFGPDEQFF. The DNA for the CDR3 is TGTGCCAGCAGCTTAGGGTTTGGGCCCGATGAGCAGTTCTTC.

V usage is TRBV30 and J usage is TRBJ2-7; D is tentatively TRBD1 or TRBD2 (5 bases each). Germline CDR1 and CDR2: GTSNPN and SVGIG (reference sequence). There are 13 residues in the CDR3. Trimming stripped 4 bases from V and 3 bases from J, with 13 bases between. This chain's CDR3 is CAWMEGTHYEQYF. In DNA, the CDR3 is TGTGCCTGGATGGAAGGGACCCACTACGAGCAGTACTTC.

V usage is TRBV6-6 and J usage is TRBJ1-3; the D gene is possibly TRBD1 (6 bases). This CDR3 region has 16 residues. Trimming took 2 bases from V and 0 from J, leaving 11 bases between them. Germline CDR1 is MNHNY and CDR2 is SVGAGI (reference sequence). CDR3 residues: CASSYRDTSSGNTIYF. In nucleotides, the CDR3 is TGTGCCAGCAGTTACAGGGACACCAGCTCTGGAAACACCATATATTTT.

With respect to this clone: The junction does not match germline at one end; this may be a read error. The chain links TRBV3-1 (or the pseudogene TRBV3-2) to TRBJ2-1, with 8 nucleotides matching TRBD2. The CDR3 runs to 16 residues. Germline V gene data show CDR1 as LGHDT and CDR2 as YNNKEL (reference sequence). This CDR3 is CASRQAGTSGYNEQFF. The CDR3, as DNA: TGTGCCAGCAGGCAAGCCGGCACTAGCGGTTACAATGAGCAGTTCTTC.

The chain employs TRBV19 and TRBJ2-7; 8 nucleotides agree with TRBD2. Germline assignment: CDR1 LNHDA and CDR2 SQIVND (reference sequence). The CDR3 is 14 residues long. With 5 bases clipped from V and 4 bases from J, the junction kept 7 bases outside the gene matches. The CDR3 bases are TGTGCCAGTAGTGTAATAGCGGGACGATACGAGCAGTACTTC. Translating gives CASSVIAGRYEQYF. The full variable domain, in which reference TRBV19 and TRBJ2-7 provide the parts outside the CDR3, is DGGITQSPKYLFRKEGQNVTLSCEQNLNHDAMYWYRQDPGQGLRLIYYSQIVNDFQKGDIAEGYSVSREKKESFPLTVTSAQKNPTAFYLCASSVIAGRYEQYFGPGTRLTVT.

V is TRBV7-9 and J is TRBJ1-2; TRBD1 matches 10 bases. Germline loops: CDR1 SEHNR, CDR2 FQNEAQ (reference sequence). This CDR3 contains 13 residues. Germline trimming cut 6 bases from V and 7 bases from J; bases unmatched to any gene: 5. This chain's CDR3 is CASRTGGAGGYTF. The CDR3 DNA is TGTGCCAGCAGGACAGGGGGCGCGGGTGGCTACACCTTC.

CDR3 DNA: TGTGCCAGCAGCTTGCAGGGTGTAGAGACCCAGTACTTC. Its translation is CASSLQGVETQYF. The chain uses TRBV5-4 and TRBJ2-5, with TRBD1 as a possible D gene (5 bases). Trimming took off 1 base at V and 4 bases at J, with 8 bases between the two ends. CDR3 length equals 13 residues. CDR1 is SGHNT, CDR2 YYREEE, per germline (reference sequence).

The chain couples TRBV5-6 to TRBJ2-4; D unresolved. With 4 bases removed from V and 2 bases from J, the gap between germline ends came to 10 bases. There are 14 residues in the CDR3. Germline lookup yields CDR1 SGHDT and CDR2 YYEEEE. The CDR3: CASSPTGTKNIQYF. CDR3 sequence (DNA): TGTGCCAGCAGCCCGACTGGGACCAAAAACATTCAGTACTTC.

This clone occurred a few times. The chain combines TRBV19 with TRBJ1-3; 7 nucleotides agree with TRBD1. V lost 9 bases to trimming and J lost 9 bases; unmatched junction nucleotides: 8. Per the germline V gene, CDR1 is LNHDA and CDR2 is SQIVND (reference sequence). This CDR3 is 12 amino acids long. CDR3 nucleotide sequence: TGTGCCAGCCATAAGGGGGCCGGCACCATATATTTT. Protein: CASHKGAGTIYF.

The V gene is TRBV6-1, the J gene TRBJ1-2; 7 bases line up with TRBD1. The CDR3 runs 14 residues. The germline V gene encodes CDR1 MNHNS and CDR2 SASEGT. V gave up 10 bases and J gave up 11 bases; unmatched junction bases: 19. CDR3 amino acids: CAMSRDSLTSGYTF. Here the CDR3 DNA reads TGTGCCATGTCCCGGGACAGCTTAACTAGTGGGTACACCTTC.

The rearrangement uses TRBV11-2 and TRBJ1-2; D unresolved. The V end was cut by 1 base, the J end by 2 bases, with 5 bases between. Per the germline V gene, CDR1 is SGHAT and CDR2 is FQNNGV. CDR3 length equals 13 residues. As DNA, the CDR3 is TGTGCCAGCAGCTTAGTGGGGAACTATGGCTACACCTTC. Its protein product is CASSLVGNYGYTF.

This chain uses TRBV29-1 with TRBJ2-3; 11 nucleotides align to TRBD2. Trimming removed 4 bases from V and 3 bases from J; junction bases left unmatched: 0. Germline V gene data show CDR1 as SQVTM and CDR2 as ANQGSEA. The CDR3 length is 13 residues. CDR3 nucleotide sequence: TGCAGCGTTGGACTAGCGGGGACAGATACGCAGTATTTT. Translated: CSVGLAGTDTQYF.

A single count supports this clone. J is TRBJ2-3 and V is TRBV2; 7 bases align to TRBD1. CDR3 length: 14 amino acids. Per germline, CDR1 SNHLY and CDR2 FYNNEI. V gave up 4 bases and J gave up 2 bases; unmatched junction bases: 3. Here the CDR3 reads CASSVQGDTDTQYF. DNA for the CDR3: TGTGCCAGCAGTGTCCAGGGGGACACAGATACGCAGTATTTT.

The rearrangement joins TRBV29-1 to TRBJ2-5; tentatively, D is TRBD2 (5 bases). In germline, CDR1 is SQVTM, CDR2 ANQGSEA. The CDR3 sequence is 12 residues long. The germline V and J ends were trimmed by 7 bases and 1 base, with 10 bases remaining between them. The CDR3, as DNA: TGCAGCGCCCGAGGGCGCCAAGAGACCCAGTACTTC. Translation gives CSARGRQETQYF.

This chain joins TRBV2 and TRBJ1-1, with D possibly matching TRBD1 (6 bases). This CDR3 is built from 14 residues. Germline V lookup: CDR1 SNHLY, CDR2 FYNNEI. V dropped 7 bases and J dropped 0 bases, with 12 bases sitting between them. The CDR3, as DNA: TGTGCCAGCATGCGGGAGGGGGTGAACACTGAAGCTTTCTTT. Protein: CASMREGVNTEAFF. The full variable domain, its missing parts supplied by reference TRBV2 and TRBJ1-1, is EPEVTQTPSHQVTQMGQEVILRCVPISNHLYFYWYRQILGQKVEFLVSFYNNEISEKSEIFDDQFSVERPDGSNFTLKIRSTKLEDSAMYFCASMREGVNTEAFFGQGTRLTVV.